Presented here are 16 T cell receptor beta chains from one specimen sequenced in a study of blood T cell repertoires in COVID-19. Measured with immunoSEQ multiplex PCR; TCRdb has only the in-frame clones, and not every one. This sample yields under 250,000 clones, of which roughly 87% are seen a single time; 2.6% belongs to the top ten. The sample consisted of PBMCs or T cells enriched from blood (not recorded which). The origin of the receptors is a woman in her 30s with acute COVID-19.

V and J are TRBV10-3 and TRBJ2-1, with 7 bases aligning to TRBD2. This CDR3 is built from 11 residues. J gave up 12 bases and V 8 bases, and 7 bases lay outside the gene matches. Germline CDR1 ENHRY, CDR2 SYGVKD. The CDR3 region is CAISREGRQFF. The CDR3 region has the DNA TGTGCCATCTCTAGGGAGGGGAGGCAGTTCTTC.

The chain combines TRBV6-5 with TRBJ1-2; TRBD1 matches 7 bases. This CDR3 comprises 15 residues. Germline lookup yields CDR1 MNHEY and CDR2 SVGAGI. Losses at the gene ends were 6 bases for V and 0 bases for J; bases not matched to a gene: 7. The CDR3 loop is CASRTRGPTNYGYTF. The CDR3 DNA reads TGTGCCAGCAGGACAAGGGGGCCTACTAACTATGGCTACACCTTC.

This chain uses TRBV13 with TRBJ2-7, with 7 bases fitting TRBD1. V dropped 5 bases and J dropped 3; count of bases not matched to a gene: 22. The CDR3 has 19 residues. CDR1 is PRHDT, CDR2 FYEKMQ, per germline (reference sequence). CDR3 DNA: TGTGCCAGCAGCCATAATACCCCCGGACAGGCTGAGGAAGACTACGAGCAGTACTTC. Residues: CASSHNTPGQAEEDYEQYF.

The rearrangement links TRBV4-1 to TRBJ2-7; D gene uncertain. CDR1 and CDR2 from the germline V gene are MGHRA and YSYEKL. This CDR3 has 14 amino acids. Deletions cut 0 bases from V and 2 bases from J, with 8 bases between. CDR3 DNA: TGCGCCAGCAGCCAAGATTGGGCAGCCTACGAGCAGTACTTC. Translating gives CASSQDWAAYEQYF.

On this clone itself: Other DNA sequences of this sample code for an identical CDR3. The chain has TRBV7-9 and TRBJ2-7, with TRBD2 as a possible D gene (5 bases). The CDR3 is 12 residues long. The germline V and J ends were trimmed by 5 bases and 5 bases, with 10 bases remaining between them. The germline V gene encodes CDR1 SEHNR and CDR2 FQNEAQ (reference sequence). CDR3 amino acids: CASSPDGDEQYF. The CDR3, as DNA: TGTGCCAGCAGCCCCGACGGGGACGAGCAGTACTTC.

This chain links TRBV18 with TRBJ1-2; 9 nucleotides line up with TRBD1. J was trimmed by 5 bases and V by 6 bases; bases with no gene match: 10. From germline, CDR1 is KGHSH and CDR2 LQKENI. This CDR3 has 15 amino acids. The chain's CDR3 is CASSPVDRGRYGYTF. The CDR3 DNA reads as TGTGCCAGCTCGCCGGTAGACAGGGGGAGATATGGCTACACCTTC.

J is TRBJ2-1 and V is TRBV29-1; D is perhaps TRBD2 (7 bases). The germline V gene has CDR1 SQVTM and CDR2 ANQGSEA. CDR3 length equals 14 residues. Trimming stripped 8 bases from V and 4 bases from J, with 18 bases between. The CDR3: CSTGRAGAYNEQFF. The CDR3 DNA reads TGCAGCACAGGGAGGGCGGGGGCGTACAATGAGCAGTTCTTC.

The J gene is TRBJ2-7, the V gene TRBV7-9; D possibly corresponds to TRBD1 (6 bases). The CDR3 runs 15 residues. Germline V lookup: CDR1 SEHNR, CDR2 FQNEAQ (reference sequence). Trimming removed 1 base at V and 0 bases at J, with 10 bases between. CDR3 protein: CASSLEPGVSYEQYF. The CDR3 DNA follows: TGTGCCAGCAGCTTAGAGCCAGGGGTCTCCTACGAGCAGTACTTC.

This clone was counted between two and nine times. The V call is TRBV25-1, the J call TRBJ1-2; TRBD1 matches at 7 bases. V lost 1 base to trimming and J lost 9 bases; unmatched junction nucleotides: 8. The CDR3 contains 14 residues. The germline CDR1 and CDR2 sequences are MGHDK and SYGVNS. CDR3 region: CASSEFGQGERYTF. The DNA of the CDR3 is TGTGCCAGCAGTGAATTTGGGCAGGGGGAACGCTACACCTTC.

This clone came up once. The chain uses TRBV19 and TRBJ2-2; D unresolved. Germline V gene sequence: CDR1 LNHDA, CDR2 SQIVND (reference sequence). Trimming removed 3 bases at V and 6 bases at J, with 11 bases between. The CDR3 covers 14 residues. CDR3 residues: CASSILRWAGELFF. For the CDR3, the DNA is TGTGCCAGTAGTATTTTGAGGTGGGCCGGGGAGCTGTTTTTT.

This clone was recorded only once. The chain combines TRBV7-9 with TRBJ1-5; D is perhaps TRBD1 (6 bases). The CDR3 has 16 amino acids. Germline loops: CDR1 SEHNR, CDR2 FQNEAQ (reference sequence). Trimming pared 1 base from V and 5 bases from J, leaving 15 bases between. The CDR3 coding sequence is TGTGCCAGCAGCTTAGAAAAACAGGGATCGTATCAGCCCCAGCATTTT. It translates to CASSLEKQGSYQPQHF.

The sample holds one count of this clone. The chain carries TRBV5-5 and TRBJ1-3; D is unresolved. Germline loops: CDR1 SGHKS, CDR2 YYEKEE (reference sequence). The V gene lost 0 bases and the J gene lost 2 bases, with 9 bases spanning the gap. This CDR3 is 15 amino acids long. CDR3 nucleotide sequence: TGTGCCAGCAGCTTGGAATTCAATCCTGGAAACACCATATATTTT. This sequence encodes CASSLEFNPGNTIYF.

The rearrangement links TRBV9 to TRBJ1-2, with 9 bases fitting TRBD1. The J segment lost 7 bases and the V segment lost 4 bases, leaving 14 bases of the junction unmatched. Germline values: CDR1 SGDLS, CDR2 YYNGEE. The CDR3 has 16 residues. The DNA of the CDR3 is TGTGCCAGCAGCACCAAACCGGGACAGGGAATTCCTGGCTACACCTTC. Translating it yields CASSTKPGQGIPGYTF.

The rearrangement joins TRBV6-6 to TRBJ2-1; D may be TRBD2 (7 bases). The CDR3 is 15 residues long. Per germline, CDR1 MNHNY and CDR2 SVGAGI (reference sequence). V lost 6 bases and J 10 bases, leaving 22 bases between the germline ends. CDR3 loop: CASRTRGGAQQEQFF. Written as DNA, the CDR3 is TGTGCCAGCAGGACGAGGGGGGGGGCTCAGCAAGAGCAGTTCTTC.

The chain is built from TRBV19 and TRBJ2-2; D is possibly TRBD1 (5 bases). CDR3 size: 13 residues. The V end was cut by 3 bases, the J end by 5 bases, with 7 bases between. Germline V gene sequence: CDR1 LNHDA, CDR2 SQIVND (reference sequence). The CDR3 coding sequence is TGTGCCAGTAGTATGGCAGGGACCGGGGAGCTGTTTTTT. The encoded protein is CASSMAGTGELFF.

This chain's CDR3 is CASSSRQIRTGELFF. The CDR3 region has the DNA TGTGCCAGCAGCTCTAGACAGATAAGAACCGGGGAGCTGTTTTTT. The V call is TRBV7-2, the J call TRBJ2-2; weak D call: TRBD1 (5 bases). Trimming removed 4 bases at V and 5 bases at J, with 14 bases between. The V gene's germline CDR1 is SGHTA and CDR2 FQGNSA. The CDR3 spans 15 residues.